The 18 T cell receptor beta chains in this list originate from one sample, sequenced in a study of blood T cell repertoires in COVID-19 (dated by TCRdb to 2018 to 2021). Libraries were made using the immunoSEQ multiplex PCR assay. As stored in TCRdb, this immuneACCESS dataset retains in-frame rearrangements with V and J assigned. A fraction of the clones does not appear; measured against another copy, unresolved V genes explain less than half of the discrepancy, and the remainder lacks a known reason. The sample table contains around 140,000 clones; only one count was recorded for just over 85% of them. The ten largest clones add up to about 8% of the sample. Sequencing was done on a sample of peripheral blood. Receptor source: a woman between 55 and 75 years old with acute or convalescent COVID-19.

The genes are TRBV28 and TRBJ2-7; TRBD1 matches at 10 bases. CDR3 length equals 13 residues. Germline values: CDR1 MDHEN, CDR2 SYDVKM. Trimming at V came to 8 bases and at J to 4 bases, leaving 5 bases not matched to a gene. The CDR3 region is CASGRQGAYEQYF. The CDR3 DNA follows: TGTGCCAGCGGAAGACAGGGGGCTTACGAGCAGTACTTC.

The chain carries TRBV28 and TRBJ1-2, with TRBD1 matching over 8 bases. The length of the CDR3 is 12 residues. V lost 3 bases, J lost 9 bases, and 3 bases stayed unmatched. Germline V gene sequence: CDR1 MDHEN, CDR2 SYDVKM. CDR3 loop: CASSFGTGSYTF. In nucleotides, the CDR3 is TGTGCCAGCAGTTTCGGGACAGGAAGCTACACCTTC.

V and J are TRBV5-1 and TRBJ1-2, with TRBD1 as a possible D gene (5 bases). CDR1 SGHRS and CDR2 YFSETQ come from the germline V gene. The CDR3 covers 19 residues. The V gene lost 0 bases and the J gene lost 0 bases, with 21 bases spanning the gap. The DNA for the CDR3 is TGCGCCAGCAGCTTGGGTCGGGGGAAGGCCGGACCCTCTAACTATGGCTACACCTTC. Residues: CASSLGRGKAGPSNYGYTF.

The chain links TRBV18 to TRBJ1-6, with D possibly matching TRBD1 (5 bases). CDR1 is KGHSH, CDR2 LQKENI, per germline. The CDR3 is 14 amino acids. The germline V and J ends were trimmed by 2 bases and 11 bases, with 13 bases remaining between them. The CDR3 coding sequence is TGTGCCAGCTCACCAGGGCAGGGTGATCCACCCCTCCACTTT. Residues: CASSPGQGDPPLHF.

CDR3 amino acids: CASSSTGGRQPQHF. DNA for the CDR3: TGTGCCAGCAGCTCAACAGGGGGCAGGCAGCCCCAGCATTTT. The chain links TRBV6-6 to TRBJ1-5, with 9 bases fitting TRBD1. The CDR3 consists of 14 residues. Trimming at V came to 6 bases and at J to 7 bases, leaving 7 bases not matched to a gene. Germline CDR1 and CDR2: MNHNY and SVGAGI (reference sequence).

The rearrangement joins TRBV6-5 to TRBJ2-2; D unclear. In germline, CDR1 is MNHEY, CDR2 SVGAGI. There are 15 residues in the CDR3. V lost 0 bases and J lost 0, with 5 bases in between. Here the CDR3 reads CASSYSATNTGELFF. CDR3 nucleotides: TGTGCCAGCAGTTACTCGGCCACGAACACCGGGGAGCTGTTTTTT.

V gene TRBV6-5 combines with J gene TRBJ2-1, with D maybe TRBD1 (6 bases). V shed 4 bases and J shed 5 bases, with 18 bases lying between them. The CDR3 loop spans 16 amino acids. Germline CDR1 reads MNHEY; CDR2 reads SVGAGI. The CDR3 loop is CASSSRTVGRDNEQFF. DNA of the CDR3: TGTGCCAGCAGTTCTAGGACAGTCGGGCGCGACAATGAGCAGTTCTTC.

The V and J genes are TRBV6-1 and TRBJ1-2; tentative D call: TRBD1 (5 bases). CDR1 is MNHNS and CDR2 is SASEGT in the germline V gene. V was clipped by 2 bases and J by 0 bases, with 13 bases between them. This CDR3 is built from 16 residues. CDR3 DNA sequence: TGTGCCAGCAGTGAATCTCAGGGCCGCTCTAACTATGGCTACACCTTC. It translates to CASSESQGRSNYGYTF.

The chain has TRBV5-1 and TRBJ1-2, with 7 bases aligning to TRBD1. The CDR3 runs to 14 residues. Germline V gene sequence: CDR1 SGHRS, CDR2 YFSETQ. J was trimmed by 8 bases and V by 5 bases; bases with no gene match: 12. CDR3 coding DNA: TGCGCCAGCAGTCCCGACAGGGTAGCTCGGGGCTACACCTTC. Protein product: CASSPDRVARGYTF.

The rearrangement links TRBV9 to TRBJ2-5; 13 bases are a match to TRBD2. The CDR3 loop spans 14 amino acids. J gave up 13 bases and V 2 bases, and 8 bases lay outside the gene matches. Germline lookup yields CDR1 SGDLS and CDR2 YYNGEE. The CDR3 nucleotides are TGTGCCAGCAGCGTGGGGACTAGCGGGGCAACCACGTACTTC. It specifies CASSVGTSGATTYF. Looking up the rest from reference TRBV9 and TRBJ2-5 gives the full variable domain: DSGVTQTPKHLITATGQRVTLRCSPRSGDLSVYWYQQSLDQGLQFLIQYYNGEERAKGNILERFSAQQFPDLHSELNLSSLELGDSALYFCASSVGTSGATTYFGPGTRLLVL.

The CDR3 DNA reads TGTGCCAGCAGCGGCAGGGTGGACTATGGCTACACCTTC. It specifies CASSGRVDYGYTF. The chain employs TRBV5-4 and TRBJ1-2; possible D gene TRBD1, 5 bases. The CDR3 runs to 13 residues. The germline V and J ends were trimmed by 4 bases and 3 bases, with 10 bases remaining between them. The germline V gene encodes CDR1 SGHNT and CDR2 YYREEE (reference sequence).

The chain couples TRBV19 to TRBJ2-7; TRBD2 matches at 7 bases. The germline CDR1 and CDR2 sequences are LNHDA and SQIVND (reference sequence). J lost 3 bases, V lost 6 bases, and 11 bases had no gene match. The CDR3 length is 15 residues. CDR3: CASSNPGGVNYEQYF. In nucleotides, the CDR3 is TGTGCCAGTAGCAACCCTGGGGGGGTGAACTACGAGCAGTACTTC. The entire variable domain, with the rest obtained from reference TRBV19 and TRBJ2-7, is as follows: DGGITQSPKYLFRKEGQNVTLSCEQNLNHDAMYWYRQDPGQGLRLIYYSQIVNDFQKGDIAEGYSVSREKKESFPLTVTSAQKNPTAFYLCASSNPGGVNYEQYFGPGTRLTVT.

The rearrangement links TRBV28 to TRBJ2-7; 9 positions match TRBD1. The length of the CDR3 is 14 residues. V dropped 6 bases and J dropped 5; count of bases not matched to a gene: 8. Germline loops: CDR1 MDHEN, CDR2 SYDVKM. CDR3 sequence (DNA): TGTGCCAGCAGCTCGGACAGGGGCATGAACGAGCAGTACTTC. It encodes CASSSDRGMNEQYF.

The J gene is TRBJ1-3, the V gene TRBV9; D is perhaps TRBD1 (6 bases). Germline CDR1 and CDR2: SGDLS and YYNGEE. Trimming took 0 bases from V and 2 from J, leaving 18 bases between them. CDR3 length: 18 residues. In DNA, the CDR3 is TGTGCCAGCAGCGTAGAGGGGGTAGGGGATTCGGCTGGAAACACCATATATTTT. Its protein is CASSVEGVGDSAGNTIYF.

V gene TRBV7-2 combines with J gene TRBJ1-3; 8 bases are a match to TRBD1. V shed 3 bases and J 2 bases; nucleotides not matched to a gene: 3. The V gene's germline CDR1 is SGHTA and CDR2 FQGNSA. The CDR3 consists of 15 residues. This CDR3 is CASSLQGATGNTIYF. The CDR3 DNA follows: TGTGCCAGCAGCTTGCAGGGGGCAACTGGAAACACCATATATTTT.

The chain couples TRBV7-2 to TRBJ2-3; 15 nucleotides match TRBD2. Germline V lookup: CDR1 SGHTA, CDR2 FQGNSA. The CDR3 spans 17 residues. The junction had 7 bases not matched to a gene; V was cut back by 5 bases and J by 4 bases. CDR3 protein: CASSRGLAGGGSDTQYF. The CDR3 nucleotides read TGTGCCAGCAGCCGCGGACTAGCGGGGGGGGGTTCAGATACGCAGTATTTT. Variable domain in full (rest from reference TRBV7-2 and TRBJ2-3): GAGVSQSPSNKVTEKGKDVELRCDPISGHTALYWYRQSLGQGLEFLIYFQGNSAPDKSGLPSDRFSAERTGGSVSTLTIQRTQQEDSAVYLCASSRGLAGGGSDTQYFGPGTRLTVL.

This sequence joins TRBV28 and TRBJ2-7, with D hard to call. The CDR3 has 13 residues. Germline assignment: CDR1 MDHEN and CDR2 SYDVKM. Trimming shortened V by 4 bases and J by 5 bases, and 12 bases separated the two germline ends. CDR3 nucleotides: TGTGCCAGCAGTTCGTACGGTGAAGACGAGCAGTACTTC. Protein sequence: CASSSYGEDEQYF.

The gene calls are TRBV3-1 (or the pseudogene TRBV3-2) and TRBJ2-3, with 15 bases lining up with TRBD2. The germline CDR1 and CDR2 sequences are LGHDT and YNNKEL (reference sequence). V lost 4 bases, J lost 3 bases, and 5 bases stayed unmatched. The length of the CDR3 is 17 residues. Here the CDR3 reads CASSLGLAGGRTDTQYF. The CDR3, as DNA: TGTGCCAGCAGCCTTGGACTAGCGGGGGGGCGGACAGATACGCAGTATTTT.